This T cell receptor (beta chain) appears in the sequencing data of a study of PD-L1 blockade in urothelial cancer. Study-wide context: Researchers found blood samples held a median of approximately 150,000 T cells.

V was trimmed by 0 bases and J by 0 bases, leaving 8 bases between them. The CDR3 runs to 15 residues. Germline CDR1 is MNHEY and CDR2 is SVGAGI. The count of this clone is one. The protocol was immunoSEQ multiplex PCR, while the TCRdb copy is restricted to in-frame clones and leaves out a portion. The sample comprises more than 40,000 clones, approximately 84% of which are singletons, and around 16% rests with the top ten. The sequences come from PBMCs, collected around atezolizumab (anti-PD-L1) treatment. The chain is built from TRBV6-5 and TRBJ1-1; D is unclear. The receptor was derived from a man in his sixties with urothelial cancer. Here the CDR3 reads CASSYSALMNTEAFF. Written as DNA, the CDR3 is TGTGCCAGCAGTTACTCGGCCCTCATGAACACTGAAGCTTTCTTT.